This TCR beta chain was captured in a study of early stage breast cancer tumors. Generated by immunoSEQ multiplex PCR, the TCRdb table keeps only in-frame clones and is missing some. The data hold tens of thousands of clones, with 80% observed a single time. The CDR3 is 15 residues long. Per germline, CDR1 SNHLY and CDR2 FYNNEI. Trimming at V came to 6 bases and at J to 5 bases, leaving 9 bases not matched to a gene. Input material: blood. This receptor was obtained from a person aged 60 to 70 with breast cancer. The V call is TRBV2, the J call TRBJ2-4; 8 bases map to TRBD1. The CDR3 DNA sequence: TGTGCCAGCAGACCGACAGGGGTAGACGAAAACATTCAGTACTTC. It codes for CASRPTGVDENIQYF.